These T cell receptor beta chains were read from a single sample in a study of blood T cell repertoires in COVID-19. Profiled with immunoSEQ multiplex PCR; TCRdb holds only in-frame clones, not every one. Among about 320,000 clones listed, 90% were seen once. The sample was PBMCs or T cells enriched from blood (not recorded which). The receptors come from a man aged 55 to 69 who had recovered from COVID-19. Both conserved end residues are part of each CDR3.

TRBV4-1	TRBJ1-4	CASSQPTGYEKLFF
TRBV6-4	TRBJ2-7	CARQREVGEREYEQYF
TRBV19	TRBJ1-1	CASRQTGDNPQAFF
TRBV7-9	TRBJ1-1	CASSSPDREPLNTEAFF
TRBV6-5	TRBJ2-2	CASSGGAYSGELFF
TRBV7-9	TRBJ2-1	CASSLEHPGSEQFF
TRBV4-1	TRBJ2-2	CASSQVELSGELFF
TRBV19	TRBJ1-2	CASHKRDNYGYTF
TRBV18	TRBJ1-1	CASSPGGENTEAFF
TRBV11-2	TRBJ1-1	CASRQGDRVKNTEAFF
TRBV30	TRBJ2-1	CASGEGLAGYNEQFF
TRBV5-1	TRBJ1-1	CASSLAPNTEAFF
TRBV6-2/TRBV6-3	TRBJ1-4	CASSYQDNEKLFF
TRBV29-1	TRBJ2-1	CSLGLREDEQFF
TRBV19	TRBJ2-5	CASSPSRGQETQYF
TRBV18	TRBJ1-2	CASSRGMDYGYTF
TRBV29-1	TRBJ2-1	CSEGRGLDEQFF
TRBV7-9	TRBJ1-1	CASSQGSDTEAFF
TRBV5-1	TRBJ2-1	CASTAGTAGDEQFF
TRBV19	TRBJ2-1	CASSGGVSYNEQFF
TRBV7-9	TRBJ1-6	CAAGQGNSPLHF
TRBV11-1	TRBJ2-1	CASSLRQGLADEQFF
TRBV18	TRBJ2-7	CASSPNWASGSAEQYF
TRBV5-5	TRBJ2-5	CASSLGPGHEETQYF
TRBV20-1	TRBJ1-6	CSASAGTGGNSPLHF
TRBV14	TRBJ2-1	CASSPGQGGYNEQFF
TRBV5-1	TRBJ2-5	CASSVAGGETQYF
TRBV5-4	TRBJ2-2	CASSPGTSGNGELFF
TRBV6-2/TRBV6-3	TRBJ1-5	CASSSGTGKRGYSGNQPQHF